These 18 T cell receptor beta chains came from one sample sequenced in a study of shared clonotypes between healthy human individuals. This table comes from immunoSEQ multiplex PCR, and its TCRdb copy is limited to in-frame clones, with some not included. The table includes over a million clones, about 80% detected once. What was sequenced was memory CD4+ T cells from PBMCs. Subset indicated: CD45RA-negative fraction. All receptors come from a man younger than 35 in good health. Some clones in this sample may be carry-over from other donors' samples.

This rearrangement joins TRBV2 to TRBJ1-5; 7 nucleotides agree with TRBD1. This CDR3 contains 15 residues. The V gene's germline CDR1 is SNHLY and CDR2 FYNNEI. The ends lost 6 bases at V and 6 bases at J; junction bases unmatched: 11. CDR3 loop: CASSVSTGAGQPQHF. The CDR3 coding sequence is TGTGCCAGCAGCGTTTCAACAGGGGCCGGTCAGCCCCAGCATTTT.

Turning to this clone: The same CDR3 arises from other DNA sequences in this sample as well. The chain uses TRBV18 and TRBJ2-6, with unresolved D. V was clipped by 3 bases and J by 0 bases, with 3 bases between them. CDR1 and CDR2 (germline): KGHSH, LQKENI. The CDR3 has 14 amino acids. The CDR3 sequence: CASSPPSGANVLTF. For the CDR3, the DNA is TGTGCCAGCTCACCGCCCTCTGGGGCCAACGTCCTGACTTTC.

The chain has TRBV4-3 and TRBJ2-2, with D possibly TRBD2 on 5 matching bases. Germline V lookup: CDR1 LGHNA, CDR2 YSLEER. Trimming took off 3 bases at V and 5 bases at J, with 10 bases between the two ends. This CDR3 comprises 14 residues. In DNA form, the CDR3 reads TGCGCCAGCAGCCATCCACTAGGGACCGGGGAGCTGTTTTTT. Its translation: CASSHPLGTGELFF.

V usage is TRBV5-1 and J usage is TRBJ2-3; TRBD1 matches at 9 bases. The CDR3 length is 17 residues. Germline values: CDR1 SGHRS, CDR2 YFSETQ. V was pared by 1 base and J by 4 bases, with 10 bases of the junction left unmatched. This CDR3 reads CASSLFGTGLPSDTQYF. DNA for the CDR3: TGCGCCAGCAGCTTGTTCGGGACAGGGTTACCCTCAGATACGCAGTATTTT.

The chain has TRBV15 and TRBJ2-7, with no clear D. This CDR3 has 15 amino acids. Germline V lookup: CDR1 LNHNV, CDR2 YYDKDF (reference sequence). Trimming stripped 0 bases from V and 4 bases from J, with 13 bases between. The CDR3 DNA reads TGTGCCACCAGCAGAGAGCCGGTTCTGGATTACGAGCAGTACTTC. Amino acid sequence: CATSREPVLDYEQYF.

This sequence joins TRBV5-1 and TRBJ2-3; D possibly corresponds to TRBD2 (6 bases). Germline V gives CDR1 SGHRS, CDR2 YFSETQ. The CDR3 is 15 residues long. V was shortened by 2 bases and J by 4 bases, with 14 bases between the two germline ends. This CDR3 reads CASSLRAGSPDTQYF. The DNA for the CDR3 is TGCGCCAGCAGCTTACGTGCGGGGAGCCCAGATACGCAGTATTTT.

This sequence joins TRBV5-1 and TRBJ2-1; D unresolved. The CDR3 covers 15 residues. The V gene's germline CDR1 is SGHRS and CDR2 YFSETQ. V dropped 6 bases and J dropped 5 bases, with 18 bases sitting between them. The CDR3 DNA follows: TGCGCCAGCATCCAACTCAGGATCCCAGACAATGAGCAGTTCTTC. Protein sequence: CASIQLRIPDNEQFF.

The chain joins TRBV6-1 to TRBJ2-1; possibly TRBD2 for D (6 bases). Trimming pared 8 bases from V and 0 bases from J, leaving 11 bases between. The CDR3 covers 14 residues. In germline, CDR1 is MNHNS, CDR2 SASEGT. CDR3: CASCRDFSYNEQFF. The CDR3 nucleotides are TGTGCCAGCTGCCGGGACTTCTCCTACAATGAGCAGTTCTTC.

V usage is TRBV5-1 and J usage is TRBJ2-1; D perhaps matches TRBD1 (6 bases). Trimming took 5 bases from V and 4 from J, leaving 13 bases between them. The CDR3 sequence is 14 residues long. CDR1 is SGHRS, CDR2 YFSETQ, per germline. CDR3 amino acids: CASSFRGGYNEQFF. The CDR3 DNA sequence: TGCGCCAGCAGTTTCAGGGGCGGTTACAATGAGCAGTTCTTC.

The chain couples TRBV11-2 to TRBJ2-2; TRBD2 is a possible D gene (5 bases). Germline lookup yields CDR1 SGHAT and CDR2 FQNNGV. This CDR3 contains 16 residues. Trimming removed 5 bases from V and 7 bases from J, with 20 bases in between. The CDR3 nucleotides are TGTGCCAGCAGCCCCGCCCCCCCCGGGGTAGTCGGGGAGCTGTTTTTT. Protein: CASSPAPPGVVGELFF.

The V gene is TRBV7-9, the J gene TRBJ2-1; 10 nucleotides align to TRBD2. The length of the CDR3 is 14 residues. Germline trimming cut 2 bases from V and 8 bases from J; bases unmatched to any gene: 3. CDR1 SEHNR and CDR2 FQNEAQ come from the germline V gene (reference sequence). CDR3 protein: CASSLLAGAYEQFF. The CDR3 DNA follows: TGTGCCAGCAGCTTACTAGCGGGAGCCTATGAGCAGTTCTTC.

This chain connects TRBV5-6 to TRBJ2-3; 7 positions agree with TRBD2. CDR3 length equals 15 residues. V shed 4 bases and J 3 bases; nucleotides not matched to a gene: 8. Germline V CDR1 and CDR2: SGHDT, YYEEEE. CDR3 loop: CASSLQGGSTDTQYF. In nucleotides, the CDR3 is TGTGCCAGCAGCCTCCAGGGCGGGAGTACAGATACGCAGTATTTT. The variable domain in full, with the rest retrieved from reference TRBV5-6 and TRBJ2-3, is DAGVTQSPTHLIKTRGQQVTLRCSPKSGHDTVSWYQQALGQGPQFIFQYYEEEERQRGNFPDRFSGHQFPNYSSELNVNALLLGDSALYLCASSLQGGSTDTQYFGPGTRLTVL.

CDR3 protein: CASRDGFYNQPQHF. Written as DNA, the CDR3 is TGTGCCAGTAGGGACGGCTTCTACAATCAGCCCCAGCATTTT. The rearrangement links TRBV19 to TRBJ1-5; D call uncertain. Germline lookup yields CDR1 LNHDA and CDR2 SQIVND (reference sequence). There are 14 residues in the CDR3. Trimming stripped 6 bases from V and 3 bases from J, with 12 bases between.

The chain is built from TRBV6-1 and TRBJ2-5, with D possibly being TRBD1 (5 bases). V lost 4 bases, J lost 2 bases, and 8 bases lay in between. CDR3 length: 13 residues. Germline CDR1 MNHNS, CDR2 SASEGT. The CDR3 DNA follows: TGTGCCAGCAGTGGAAGACAGCAAGAGACCCAGTACTTC. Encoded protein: CASSGRQQETQYF.

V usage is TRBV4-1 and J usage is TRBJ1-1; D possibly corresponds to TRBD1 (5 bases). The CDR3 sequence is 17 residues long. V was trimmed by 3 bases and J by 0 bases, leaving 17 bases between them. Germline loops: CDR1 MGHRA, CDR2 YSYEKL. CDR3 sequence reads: CASSHGKSGALNTEAFF. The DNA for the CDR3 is TGCGCCAGCAGCCACGGGAAATCTGGGGCCTTGAACACTGAAGCTTTCTTT.

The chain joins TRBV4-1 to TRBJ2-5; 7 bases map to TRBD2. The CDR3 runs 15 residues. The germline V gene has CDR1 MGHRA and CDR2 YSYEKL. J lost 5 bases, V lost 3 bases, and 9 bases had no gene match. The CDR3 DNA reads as TGCGCCAGCAGCCAGACTAGCACCTTGGTGGAGACCCAGTACTTC. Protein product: CASSQTSTLVETQYF.

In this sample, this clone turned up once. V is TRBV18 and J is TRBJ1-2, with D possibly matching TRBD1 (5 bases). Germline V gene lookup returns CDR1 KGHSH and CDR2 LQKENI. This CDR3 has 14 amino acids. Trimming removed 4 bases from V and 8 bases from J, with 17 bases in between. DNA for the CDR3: TGTGCCAGCTCACAATCCGGGGGACGAGAAGGCTACACCTTC. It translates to CASSQSGGREGYTF.

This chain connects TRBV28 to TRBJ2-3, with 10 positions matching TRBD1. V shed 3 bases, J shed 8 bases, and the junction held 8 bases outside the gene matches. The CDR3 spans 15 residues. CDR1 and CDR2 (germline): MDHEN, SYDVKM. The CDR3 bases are TGTGCCAGCAGTTTGGGTGGGACAGGGGTCGTTACGCAGTATTTT. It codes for CASSLGGTGVVTQYF.